The T cell receptor beta chain under discussion was sequenced for a study of T cell responses to AZD1222 COVID-19 vaccine. Germline CDR1 is MGHDK and CDR2 is SYGVNS. The V and J ends lost 5 bases and 7 bases respectively, with 11 bases between them. The CDR3 runs 12 residues. Findings and limits, study-wide: The study found Spike-specific TCR breadth and depth rose after two AZD1222 doses.

On this clone: Its target is unknown.

Generated by immunoSEQ multiplex PCR, the TCRdb table keeps only in-frame clones and is missing some. The table records around 150,000 clones, 75% to 85% of them present only once. The sample here was peripheral blood, taken 28 days after the second dose of the MenACWY control vaccine. The clonotype originates from an adult who received the MenACWY meningococcal vaccine as a control. The V gene is TRBV25-1, the J gene TRBJ1-2, with D tentatively TRBD1 (5 bases). CDR3 sequence: CASSFGAGGYTF. In nucleotides, the CDR3 is TGTGCCAGCAGTTTCGGGGCGGGTGGCTACACCTTC.